This TCR beta chain was obtained from a study of T cell responses to AZD1222 COVID-19 vaccine. Trimming took off 8 bases at V and 0 bases at J, with 11 bases between the two ends. Germline V CDR1 and CDR2: SNHLY, FYNNEI. The CDR3 loop spans 14 amino acids. The repertoire was sequenced with immunoSEQ multiplex PCR; TCRdb's copy has only in-frame clones and lacks some. Seen here are 200,000 to 250,000 clones, about 94% observed once, and the top ten hold approximately 1.7%. The material sequenced was peripheral blood, taken 28 days after the second dose of the MenACWY control vaccine. This TCR derives from an adult who received the MenACWY meningococcal vaccine as a control. The chain uses TRBV2 and TRBJ1-3; tentative D call: TRBD1 (5 bases). CDR3: CASDDSSSGNTIYF. CDR3 in DNA: TGTGCCAGCGATGACAGTAGCTCTGGAAACACCATATATTTT.